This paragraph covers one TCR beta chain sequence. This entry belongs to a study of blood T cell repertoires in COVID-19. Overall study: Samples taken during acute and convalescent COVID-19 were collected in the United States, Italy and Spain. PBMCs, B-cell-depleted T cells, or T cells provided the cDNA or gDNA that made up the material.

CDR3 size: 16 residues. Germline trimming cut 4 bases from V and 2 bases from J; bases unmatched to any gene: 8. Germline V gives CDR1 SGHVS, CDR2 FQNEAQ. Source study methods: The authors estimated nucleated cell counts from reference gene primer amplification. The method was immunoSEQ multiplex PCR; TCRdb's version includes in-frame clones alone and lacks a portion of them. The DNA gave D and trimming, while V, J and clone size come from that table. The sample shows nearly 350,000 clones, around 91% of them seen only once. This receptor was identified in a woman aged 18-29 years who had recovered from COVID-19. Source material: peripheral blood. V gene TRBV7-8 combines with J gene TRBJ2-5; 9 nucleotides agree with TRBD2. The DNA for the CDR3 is TGTGCCAGCAGCTCCCTAGCGGGACTAAAACAAGAGACCCAGTACTTC. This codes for CASSSLAGLKQETQYF.